Below, one T cell receptor beta chain is given with its context. The CDR3 has 14 amino acids. Trimming pared 0 bases from V and 6 bases from J, leaving 12 bases between. Looked up from germline, CDR1 is SGDLS and CDR2 is YYNGEE. The data are from a study of OX40 agonist ivuxolimab in advanced cancers. Study-level background: The mean age was roughly 60 years, ranging from about 20 to 79, with less than 90% of participants male.

Sequencing was performed with immunoSEQ multiplex PCR; in TCRdb, only in-frame clones are kept and a portion is missing. The sample has 40,000 to 60,000 clones; approximately 78% are singletons. The chain links TRBV9 to TRBJ1-1; a weak D match, TRBD1 (6 bases). This receptor was taken from an adult with an advanced solid tumor such as melanoma, head and neck, liver or kidney cancer. This specimen was CD4+ or CD8+ T cells sorted from blood, taken in a trial of the OX40 agonist ivuxolimab. The CDR3 DNA follows: TGTGCCAGCAGCGTAGATATGGGGGGCTCTGAAGCTTTCTTT. As protein: CASSVDMGGSEAFF.